This TCR beta chain was sequenced during a study of response to subunit inactivated influenza vaccine. Turning to this clonotype: Its target is unknown.

Via MiXCR, TCRdb re-called the RT-PCR reads, giving one row per CDR3 protein. This table has over 300,000 distinct CDR3 sequences, roughly a fifth appearing once. Study conclusions and caveats: That few new T cells are recruited by each seasonal influenza vaccination was the authors' suggestion.

From germline, CDR1 is KGHDR and CDR2 SFDVKD. The ends were cut back, 5 bases at V and 1 base at J, with 10 bases in the middle. The length of the CDR3 is 14 residues. The chain employs TRBV24-1 and TRBJ2-5, with D maybe TRBD1 (6 bases). This clonotype was sampled from a man between 45 and 75 years old who received an inactivated influenza vaccine. The sequences come from PBMCs from blood, collected 21 months after vaccination. The CDR3: CATSATGRQETQYF. The CDR3 DNA is TGTGCCACCAGTGCCACAGGGCGCCAAGAGACCCAGTACTTC.